Presented here are 10 T cell receptor beta chains from one specimen sequenced in a study of chemoradiotherapy in HPV16-positive cancers. Clones were sequenced by immunoSEQ multiplex PCR, and TCRdb holds only the in-frame ones, with some missing. This table has 8,500 to 9,000 clones, approximately 79% appearing once. The specimen was collected from a patient who underwent chemoradiotherapy. These receptor sequences come from a human donor with HPV-associated anogenital cancer.

The chain recombines TRBV27 with TRBJ2-1, with TRBD2 matching 9 bases. This CDR3 has 18 amino acids. V shed 2 bases and J 0 bases; nucleotides not matched to a gene: 8. Germline V gives CDR1 MNHEY, CDR2 SMNVEV (reference sequence). CDR3 bases: TGTGCCAGCAGTTTAAGGTTCGGGACTAGCAGCTCCTACAATGAGCAGTTCTTC. Protein product: CASSLRFGTSSSYNEQFF.

This clone was seen once. V is TRBV7-3 and J is TRBJ2-6; TRBD1 aligns across 7 bases. J lost 1 base, V lost 3 bases, and 18 bases had no gene match. The length of the CDR3 is 21 residues. Germline CDR1 is SGHTA and CDR2 is FQGTGA. The CDR3 bases are TGTGCCAGCAGCTTCACGGGGACAGAGCTTGAAACGGAATCTGGGGCCAACGTCCTGACTTTC. Its protein is CASSFTGTELETESGANVLTF.

The rearrangement uses TRBV28 and TRBJ2-7; 13 positions match TRBD2. The V gene end was trimmed by 4 bases and the J gene end by 6 bases; junction bases not matched to a gene: 21. Germline-derived CDR1 and CDR2 are MDHEN and SYDVKM. This CDR3 comprises 20 residues. For the CDR3, the DNA is TGTGCCAGCAGTTCCAACCGAAGAAGGACTAGCGGGAGTAGTGGGCCCGAGCAGTACTTC. Translation: CASSSNRRRTSGSSGPEQYF.

This clone appeared a few times. J is TRBJ2-2 and V is TRBV16, with D unresolved. V was shortened by 0 bases and J by 4 bases, with 3 bases between the two germline ends. From germline, CDR1 is KGHSY and CDR2 FQNENV. The CDR3 runs 13 residues. The CDR3 nucleotides are TGTGCCAGCAGCCAATCGGCCACCGGGGAGCTGTTTTTT. This sequence encodes CASSQSATGELFF. Drawing the rest from reference TRBV16 and TRBJ2-2, the complete variable domain is GEEVAQTPKHLVRGEGQKAKLYCAPIKGHSYVFWYQQVLKNEFKFLISFQNENVFDETGMPKERFSAKCLPNSPCSLEIQATKLEDSAVYFCASSQSATGELFFGEGSRLTVL.

V and J are TRBV29-1 and TRBJ1-1; D gene unclear. Trimming pared 1 base from V and 5 bases from J, leaving 11 bases between. Looked up from germline, CDR1 is SQVTM and CDR2 is ANQGSEA. This CDR3 spans 13 amino acids. CDR3 sequence reads: CSVEVGLGTEAFF. For the CDR3, the DNA is TGCAGCGTTGAAGTAGGGCTAGGGACTGAAGCTTTCTTT.

This chain joins TRBV7-6 and TRBJ2-7; TRBD1 matches at 10 bases. Trimming removed 5 bases from V and 4 bases from J; junction bases left unmatched: 8. CDR3 length: 15 residues. From germline, CDR1 is SGHVS and CDR2 FNYEAQ. CDR3 DNA: TGTGCCAGCAGCAAAGCCGGGACAGGGGCGTACGAGCAGTACTTC. Protein sequence: CASSKAGTGAYEQYF. The whole variable domain, filled in from reference TRBV7-6 and TRBJ2-7, reads GAGVSQSPRYKVTKRGQDVALRCDPISGHVSLYWYRQALGQGPEFLTYFNYEAQQDKSGLPNDRFSAERPEGSISTLTIQRTEQRDSAMYRCASSKAGTGAYEQYFGPGTRLTVT.

This rearrangement joins TRBV30 to TRBJ1-1; possibly TRBD1 for D (6 bases). The CDR3 has 14 residues. Trimming removed 2 bases from V and 5 bases from J, with 15 bases in between. Looked up from germline, CDR1 is GTSNPN and CDR2 is SVGIG (reference sequence). CDR3 residues: CAWSLGRGYTEAFF. In DNA form, the CDR3 reads TGTGCCTGGAGTTTGGGCAGGGGTTATACTGAAGCTTTCTTT.

V and J are TRBV27 and TRBJ1-4; D is unclear. Between the trimmed V and J ends, which lost 2 bases and 7 bases, there was a span of 11 bases. CDR1 and CDR2 (germline): MNHEY, SMNVEV (reference sequence). CDR3 length equals 14 residues. The CDR3 is CASSLGWETEKLFF. CDR3 DNA sequence: TGTGCCAGCAGTTTAGGTTGGGAGACTGAAAAACTGTTTTTT.

This sequence joins TRBV27 and TRBJ1-4, with D perhaps TRBD1 (5 bases). The V end lost 5 bases, the J end lost 5 bases, and 15 bases lay between the germline ends. Germline V gene sequence: CDR1 MNHEY, CDR2 SMNVEV (reference sequence). The CDR3 length is 15 residues. CDR3 loop: CASSGEGRANEKLFF. The CDR3 nucleotides read TGTGCCAGCAGTGGTGAGGGGAGGGCCAATGAAAAACTGTTTTTT.

This sequence joins TRBV13 and TRBJ2-3; TRBD2 agrees at 7 bases. V lost 8 bases to trimming and J lost 5 bases; unmatched junction nucleotides: 13. The length of the CDR3 is 15 residues. Germline lookup yields CDR1 PRHDT and CDR2 FYEKMQ (reference sequence). CDR3 nucleotides: TGTGCCAGCCGAAAACGAGCGGGGTGGGGAGATACGCAGTATTTT. Encoded protein: CASRKRAGWGDTQYF.